The rows below give T cell receptor beta chains drawn from one sample of a study of identical twins. TCRdb recomputed calls from the 5' RACE reads with MiXCR, one row per CDR3 protein. The data hold a few hundred thousand distinct CDR3 sequences, with roughly 9.5% observed a single time. The same sample was also studied in work on yellow fever vaccine responses in identical twins.

The source material was PBMCs. Every receptor here comes from a woman aged 18-29 years in good health. The CDR3 runs from the conserved cysteine through the conserved F or W. The order of the fields is V gene, J gene, clone size, D gene, CDR3 protein, CDR3 DNA. The D gene is left open where the match is weak. Where a row states a size, it is once, few, many or the class of an expanded clone; other rows omit it.

V gene: TRBV7-8
J gene: TRBJ2-7
clone size: many
D gene: -
CDR3 protein: CASSLAATEQYF
CDR3 DNA: TGTGCCAGCAGCTTAGCCGCTACGGAGCAGTACTTC

V gene: TRBV6-5
J gene: TRBJ2-1
clone size: -
D gene: TRBD2
CDR3 protein: CASSLLGLAGQNEQFF
CDR3 DNA: TGTGCCAGCAGCCTACTCGGACTAGCGGGACAAAATGAGCAGTTCTTC

V gene: TRBV28
J gene: TRBJ2-5
clone size: few
D gene: TRBD2
CDR3 protein: CASSFAGGGQYQETQYF
CDR3 DNA: TGTGCCAGCAGTTTTGCCGGGGGGGGCCAGTACCAAGAGACCCAGTACTTC

V gene: TRBV20-1
J gene: TRBJ1-2
clone size: -
D gene: -
CDR3 protein: CSARRQGGGYTF
CDR3 DNA: TGCAGTGCTAGAAGGCAGGGAGGCGGCTACACCTTC

V gene: TRBV7-8
J gene: TRBJ2-1
clone size: few
D gene: -
CDR3 protein: CASSLGPEFHEQFF
CDR3 DNA: TGTGCCAGCAGCTTAGGTCCAGAATTCCATGAGCAGTTCTTC

V gene: TRBV27
J gene: TRBJ2-2
clone size: few
D gene: -
CDR3 protein: CASSPVIPLNTGELFF
CDR3 DNA: TGTGCCAGCAGTCCGGTCATCCCCTTGAACACCGGGGAGCTGTTTTTT

V gene: TRBV20-1
J gene: TRBJ2-7
clone size: many
D gene: -
CDR3 protein: CSAPPRGPYEQYF
CDR3 DNA: TGCAGTGCCCCGCCCCGGGGCCCCTACGAGCAGTACTTC

V gene: TRBV12-3/TRBV12-4
J gene: TRBJ2-3
clone size: few
D gene: -
CDR3 protein: CASSALRGGPDTQYF
CDR3 DNA: TGTGCCAGCAGTGCCCTCAGGGGGGGGCCAGATACGCAGTATTTT

V gene: TRBV19
J gene: TRBJ2-1
clone size: many
D gene: -
CDR3 protein: CASSIQYNEQFF
CDR3 DNA: TGTGCCAGTAGTATACAGTACAATGAGCAGTTCTTC

V gene: TRBV7-9
J gene: TRBJ2-3
clone size: -
D gene: TRBD2
CDR3 protein: CASSPGEGPQYF
CDR3 DNA: TGTGCCAGCAGCCCCGGGGAGGGTCCGCAGTATTTT

V gene: TRBV29-1
J gene: TRBJ2-1
clone size: -
D gene: -
CDR3 protein: CSAGNGWGDEQFF
CDR3 DNA: TGCAGCGCAGGGAATGGATGGGGCGATGAGCAGTTCTTC

V gene: TRBV3-1
J gene: TRBJ2-1
clone size: few
D gene: TRBD2
CDR3 protein: CASSSRLAVYNEQFF
CDR3 DNA: TGTGCCAGCAGCTCGAGACTAGCGGTTTACAATGAGCAGTTCTTC

V gene: TRBV20-1
J gene: TRBJ2-7
clone size: many
D gene: -
CDR3 protein: CSATPNLEQYF
CDR3 DNA: TGCAGTGCTACACCCAATCTCGAGCAGTACTTC

V gene: TRBV2
J gene: TRBJ2-3
clone size: -
D gene: TRBD2
CDR3 protein: CASSTRGGGTDTQYF
CDR3 DNA: TGTGCCAGCAGTACCCGTGGGGGGGGAACAGATACGCAGTATTTT

V gene: TRBV6-1
J gene: TRBJ1-1
clone size: few
D gene: TRBD1
CDR3 protein: CASSHPPGQGAGAFF
CDR3 DNA: TGTGCCAGCAGTCATCCCCCGGGACAGGGGGCCGGAGCTTTCTTT

V gene: TRBV7-8
J gene: TRBJ2-1
clone size: -
D gene: TRBD2
CDR3 protein: CASTLIARTSGSVYNEQFF
CDR3 DNA: TGTGCCAGCACCCTTATAGCGCGGACTAGCGGGAGTGTCTACAATGAGCAGTTCTTC

V gene: TRBV7-9
J gene: TRBJ1-4
clone size: few
D gene: -
CDR3 protein: CASSLAQTATNEKLFF
CDR3 DNA: TGTGCCAGCAGCTTAGCGCAGACAGCAACTAATGAAAAACTGTTTTTT

V gene: TRBV11-3
J gene: TRBJ2-6
clone size: few
D gene: TRBD1
CDR3 protein: CASSSITGGGATVSGANVLTF
CDR3 DNA: TGTGCCAGCAGCTCTATAACAGGGGGCGGCGCAACGGTCTCTGGGGCCAACGTCCTGACTTTC

V gene: TRBV12-3/TRBV12-4
J gene: TRBJ1-1
clone size: many
D gene: -
CDR3 protein: CASSWNDGNTEAFF
CDR3 DNA: TGTGCCAGCAGTTGGAACGACGGGAACACTGAAGCTTTCTTT

V gene: TRBV7-8
J gene: TRBJ2-7
clone size: few
D gene: TRBD1
CDR3 protein: CASSPRQGVNYEQYF
CDR3 DNA: TGTGCCAGCAGCCCCAGACAGGGGGTAAACTACGAGCAGTACTTC

V gene: TRBV5-1
J gene: TRBJ2-1
clone size: many
D gene: -
CDR3 protein: CASSSSGGLDQFF
CDR3 DNA: TGCGCCAGCAGCTCGTCTGGGGGATTGGACCAGTTCTTC

V gene: TRBV6-5
J gene: TRBJ2-7
clone size: many
D gene: -
CDR3 protein: CASSYLRGGEQYF
CDR3 DNA: TGTGCCAGCAGTTACTTGCGGGGAGGCGAGCAGTACTTC

V gene: TRBV7-2
J gene: TRBJ2-7
clone size: many
D gene: TRBD2
CDR3 protein: CASSSRSGSSYEQYF
CDR3 DNA: TGTGCCAGCAGCTCCAGAAGCGGGAGCTCCTACGAGCAGTACTTC

V gene: TRBV7-2
J gene: TRBJ1-1
clone size: -
D gene: -
CDR3 protein: CASSLSPSWNTEAFF
CDR3 DNA: TGTGCCAGCAGCTTATCCCCCTCATGGAACACTGAAGCTTTCTTT